This T cell receptor beta chain was observed in a study of blood T cell repertoires in COVID-19. The V segment lost 5 bases and the J segment 7 bases; nucleotides outside the gene matches: 8. Per the germline V gene, CDR1 is SGHTA and CDR2 is FQGTGA. The CDR3 is 14 residues long. Repertoires were generated with immunoSEQ multiplex PCR, while TCRdb's copy carries only in-frame clones and drops some. The table lists fewer than 250,000 clones, around 90% of them singletons, with 14% to 15% in the top ten. This clone was seen only a few times. The material sequenced was PBMCs or T cells enriched from blood (not recorded which). This TCR was sampled from a woman aged 45-60 years with acute COVID-19. The chain carries TRBV7-3 and TRBJ1-2, with 9 bases that match TRBD1. CDR3 protein: CASSPGQGGAGYTF. The CDR3 nucleotides are TGTGCCAGCAGCCCGGGACAGGGAGGCGCTGGCTACACCTTC.